This entry lists 25 T cell receptor beta chains sequenced from one sample in a study of blood T cell repertoires in COVID-19. The repertoire was sequenced with immunoSEQ multiplex PCR; TCRdb's copy has only in-frame clones and lacks some. Here the sample spans roughly 78,000 clones, about 89% being singletons. Sequencing was done on a sample of peripheral blood. These receptors all stem from a woman aged 55 to 70 with acute or convalescent COVID-19.

The CDR3 nucleotides are TGTGCCAGCAGTTTAAGGGAGCCTTCCTCTGGAAACACCATATATTTT. This encodes CASSLREPSSGNTIYF. The chain employs TRBV6-5 and TRBJ1-3; no definite D call. In germline, CDR1 is MNHEY, CDR2 SVGAGI. Trimming removed 4 bases at V and 0 bases at J, with 13 bases between. This CDR3 has 16 amino acids.

This clone was found once. The V and J genes are TRBV20-1 and TRBJ2-7; 7 bases fit TRBD2. V gave up 3 bases and J gave up 7 bases; unmatched junction bases: 15. The CDR3 spans 15 residues. Germline CDR1 reads DFQATT; CDR2 reads SNEGSKA (reference sequence). The CDR3 region is CSASLAGAPSGEQYF. CDR3 DNA sequence: TGCAGTGCTAGTTTGGCGGGAGCTCCGTCTGGGGAGCAGTACTTC.

The V call is TRBV6-5, the J call TRBJ1-6; D is ambiguous. Trimming cost V 8 bases and J 10 bases, with 12 bases left between them. This CDR3 has 12 residues. Germline assignment: CDR1 MNHEY and CDR2 SVGAGI. The CDR3 nucleotides read TGTGCCAGCCGAGGGCGAGGCTCACCCCTCCACTTT. It translates to CASRGRGSPLHF.

V gene TRBV6-5 combines with J gene TRBJ2-5; a possible D gene is TRBD2 (7 bases). The CDR3 extends over 15 amino acids. With 3 bases removed from V and 9 bases from J, the gap between germline ends came to 20 bases. The germline V gene encodes CDR1 MNHEY and CDR2 SVGAGI. In DNA, the CDR3 is TGTGCCAGCAGTTATTCCAGGGGAGGGACGGGGGCCCAGTACTTC. Its protein product is CASSYSRGGTGAQYF.

The rearrangement links TRBV7-9 to TRBJ1-5, with D unclear. The V gene lost 2 bases and the J gene lost 1 base, with 3 bases spanning the gap. CDR3 length: 13 amino acids. Germline V gene data show CDR1 as SEHNR and CDR2 as FQNEAQ (reference sequence). The DNA of the CDR3 is TGTGCCAGCAGCTTACTGAGCAATCAGCCCCAGCATTTT. Its translation is CASSLLSNQPQHF.

The chain employs TRBV7-9 and TRBJ2-3; 10 nucleotides match TRBD1. CDR3 length equals 16 residues. The junction had 6 bases not matched to a gene; V was cut back by 5 bases and J by 1 base. Germline V gene sequence: CDR1 SEHNR, CDR2 FQNEAQ (reference sequence). The CDR3: CASSPGQGLGTDTQYF. The CDR3 bases are TGTGCCAGCAGCCCGGGACAGGGGCTCGGCACAGATACGCAGTATTTT.

The rearrangement joins TRBV5-6 to TRBJ2-7; 9 bases map to TRBD2. CDR1 and CDR2 (germline): SGHDT, YYEEEE. The CDR3 contains 15 residues. With V trimmed by 5 bases and J by 2 bases, 8 bases remained unmatched. This chain's CDR3 is CASSRSGRVPYEQYF. The CDR3 DNA sequence: TGTGCCAGCAGTCGTAGCGGGAGAGTCCCCTACGAGCAGTACTTC.

This chain joins TRBV11-1 and TRBJ2-2, with TRBD1 matching over 8 bases. Unmatched junction bases numbered 11, after V lost 5 bases and J lost 6 bases. Germline V gene data show CDR1 as SGHAT and CDR2 as FQDESV (reference sequence). CDR3 length: 16 residues. CDR3 nucleotides: TGTGCCAGCAGCCTGAATCAGGGGGCTGGGGCCGGGGAGCTGTTTTTT. Translating gives CASSLNQGAGAGELFF.

The V gene is TRBV5-4, the J gene TRBJ2-5, with D tentatively TRBD2 (6 bases). Germline loops: CDR1 SGHNT, CDR2 YYREEE (reference sequence). Trimming removed 4 bases from V and 2 bases from J, with 18 bases in between. This CDR3 region has 16 residues. The CDR3 spells CASSGGIGDHQETQYF. DNA for the CDR3: TGTGCCAGCAGCGGGGGGATTGGGGATCATCAAGAGACCCAGTACTTC.

The chain has TRBV7-2 and TRBJ2-7; D unresolved. This CDR3 region has 12 residues. Trimming took off 2 bases at V and 5 bases at J, with 7 bases between the two ends. The germline V gene encodes CDR1 SGHTA and CDR2 FQGNSA. For the CDR3, the DNA is TGTGCCAGCAGCTTAATCAGGAACGAGCAGTACTTC. It encodes CASSLIRNEQYF.

The rearrangement uses TRBV27 and TRBJ2-1; 7 bases are a match to TRBD2. J was trimmed by 9 bases and V by 5 bases; bases with no gene match: 10. The CDR3 extends over 14 amino acids. CDR1 and CDR2 from the germline V gene are MNHEY and SMNVEV (reference sequence). Here the CDR3 DNA reads TGTGCCAGCAGTCGCGGACTAGAGGGAGGTGAGCAGTTCTTC. Translation gives CASSRGLEGGEQFF.

The chain carries TRBV7-2 and TRBJ2-6; D is possibly TRBD2 (6 bases). V was trimmed by 11 bases and J by 1 base, leaving 6 bases between them. Germline loops: CDR1 SGHTA, CDR2 FQGNSA. The CDR3 runs to 12 residues. Here the CDR3 DNA reads TGTGCCGGGGGGTCTGGGGCCAACGTCCTGACTTTC. Translation: CAGGSGANVLTF.

The J gene is TRBJ2-1, the V gene TRBV4-3; 10 bases are a match to TRBD2. V lost 0 bases and J lost 1; bases outside the gene matches: 3. CDR1 and CDR2 (germline): LGHNA, YSLEER. This CDR3 is 17 amino acids long. CDR3 DNA sequence: TGCGCCAGCAGCCAAGATCCTAGCGGGAGTTCCTACAATGAGCAGTTCTTC. This translates into CASSQDPSGSSYNEQFF.

The genes are TRBV23-1 and TRBJ2-4, with TRBD1 matching over 7 bases. TRBV23-1 is an open reading frame whose function is uncertain. J lost 9 bases, V lost 11 bases, and 13 bases had no gene match. The CDR3 spans 13 residues. CDR3 bases: TGCGCCCGTAGTTGGGACAGAATCCCCATTCAGTACTTC. It is translated as CARSWDRIPIQYF.

This chain connects TRBV7-3 to TRBJ2-1; D possibly corresponds to TRBD2 (6 bases). CDR1 SGHTA and CDR2 FQGTGA come from the germline V gene. There are 15 residues in the CDR3. Deletions cut 3 bases from V and 3 bases from J, with 12 bases between. The CDR3 reads CASSFSGGGYNEQFF. Here the CDR3 DNA reads TGTGCCAGCAGCTTTAGCGGAGGTGGCTACAATGAGCAGTTCTTC.

The V call is TRBV7-2, the J call TRBJ2-7; 8 bases match TRBD2. V was clipped by 2 bases and J by 2 bases; unmatched bases: 5. The CDR3 runs 15 residues. Germline V gene data show CDR1 as SGHTA and CDR2 as FQGNSA. The CDR3 nucleotides read TGTGCCAGCAGCTTAATGTCGGGAGGGCCCTACGAGCAGTACTTC. Protein: CASSLMSGGPYEQYF.

This clone was detected a few times. The V call is TRBV2, the J call TRBJ1-5; D call uncertain. The CDR3 is 14 residues long. Germline CDR1 reads SNHLY; CDR2 reads FYNNEI. V lost 1 base, J lost 2 bases, and 6 bases lay in between. The CDR3 nucleotides are TGTGCCAGCAGTGAAGATTCGGGCAATCAGCCCCAGCATTTT. Its protein product is CASSEDSGNQPQHF. The variable domain in full, completed from reference TRBV2 and TRBJ1-5, reads EPEVTQTPSHQVTQMGQEVILRCVPISNHLYFYWYRQILGQKVEFLVSFYNNEISEKSEIFDDQFSVERPDGSNFTLKIRSTKLEDSAMYFCASSEDSGNQPQHFGDGTRLSIL.

V is TRBV15 and J is TRBJ1-2; D is unresolved. CDR3 length equals 14 residues. Trimming cost V 0 bases and J 6 bases, with 11 bases left between them. From germline, CDR1 is LNHNV and CDR2 YYDKDF (reference sequence). CDR3 sequence reads: CATSRDRTADGYTF. The CDR3 nucleotides read TGTGCCACCAGCAGAGATCGAACAGCCGATGGCTACACCTTC.

V is TRBV30 and J is TRBJ1-6, with TRBD1 as a possible D gene (6 bases). The V end lost 7 bases, the J end lost 1 base, and 11 bases lay between the germline ends. The CDR3 extends over 14 amino acids. The germline CDR1 and CDR2 sequences are GTSNPN and SVGIG (reference sequence). The CDR3 DNA reads as TGTGCCTTAGCGACAGGTTCCTATAATTCACCCCTCCACTTT. Encoded protein: CALATGSYNSPLHF.

The rearrangement links TRBV7-2 to TRBJ2-1, with 9 bases matching TRBD2. This CDR3 is 14 amino acids long. Germline loops: CDR1 SGHTA, CDR2 FQGNSA. The trim removed 3 bases at V and 8 bases at J, leaving 5 bases unmatched. CDR3 DNA: TGTGCCAGCAGCTTGGCGGGAGGGATATATGAGCAGTTCTTC. Its translation is CASSLAGGIYEQFF.

The chain joins TRBV10-3 to TRBJ2-1; TRBD2 agrees at 10 bases. V lost 4 bases and J lost 7; bases outside the gene matches: 13. CDR1 ENHRY and CDR2 SYGVKD come from the germline V gene. This CDR3 comprises 17 residues. The CDR3 DNA sequence: TGTGCCATCAGTGGGACGTCCGCTAGCGGGAGAACGAATGAGCAGTTCTTC. The encoded protein is CAISGTSASGRTNEQFF.

CDR3 sequence (DNA): TGCAGCGTTGAGCCGGGACAACTGAACACTGAAGCTTTCTTT. This translates into CSVEPGQLNTEAFF. J is TRBJ1-1 and V is TRBV29-1, with D possibly being TRBD1 (6 bases). The CDR3 length is 14 residues. Trimming stripped 3 bases from V and 0 bases from J, with 11 bases between. Germline V lookup: CDR1 SQVTM, CDR2 ANQGSEA.

V and J are TRBV12-3 or TRBV12-4 and TRBJ1-2; 7 bases are a match to TRBD1. The V segment lost 6 bases and the J segment 7 bases; nucleotides outside the gene matches: 2. The CDR3 runs 11 residues. CDR3 DNA: TGTGCCAGCAGCAGGGGGTCTGGCTACACCTTC. Translating gives CASSRGSGYTF.

This clone has only a few counts. The V gene is TRBV19, the J gene TRBJ2-1, with D perhaps TRBD2 (6 bases). CDR1 and CDR2 from the germline V gene are LNHDA and SQIVND (reference sequence). The V end lost 2 bases, the J end lost 4 bases, and 15 bases lay between the germline ends. This CDR3 region has 16 residues. CDR3 protein: CASSIRGGGDYNEQFF. The CDR3 bases are TGTGCCAGTAGTATAAGAGGCGGAGGGGATTACAATGAGCAGTTCTTC.

The J gene is TRBJ1-1, the V gene TRBV19; 10 bases are a match to TRBD1. Trimming at V came to 6 bases and at J to 6 bases, leaving 7 bases not matched to a gene. Germline values: CDR1 LNHDA, CDR2 SQIVND (reference sequence). CDR3 length equals 14 residues. The CDR3 DNA follows: TGTGCCAGTAGGCGGACAGGGGGAGTACCTGAAGCTTTCTTT. Translating it yields CASRRTGGVPEAFF. The entire variable domain, with the rest obtained from reference TRBV19 and TRBJ1-1, is as follows: DGGITQSPKYLFRKEGQNVTLSCEQNLNHDAMYWYRQDPGQGLRLIYYSQIVNDFQKGDIAEGYSVSREKKESFPLTVTSAQKNPTAFYLCASRRTGGVPEAFFGQGTRLTVV.